Listed below are T cell receptor beta chains from one sample, sequenced in a study of cytomegalovirus exposure and HLA in healthy donors. The repertoire was sequenced with immunoSEQ multiplex PCR; TCRdb's copy has only in-frame clones and lacks some. The sample includes a few hundred thousand clones, roughly 89% of them seen just once. Sequenced sample: PBMCs. These receptors were obtained from a woman under 30 in good health and CMV-seronegative. The CDR3 runs from the conserved cysteine through the conserved F or W. D genes are given only for firm matches. Size tells how often a clone was seen (once, few, many) or the class of an expanded clone, and some rows leave it out.

>TRBJ2-1|TRBV9|NA|TRBD2
CASSPRLAGDNEQFF
TGTGCCAGCAGCCCAAGACTAGCGGGGGACAATGAGCAGTTCTTC
>TRBJ2-7|TRBV2|NA|NA
CASSVTGGPYEQYF
TGTGCCAGCAGTGTGACGGGCGGGCCCTACGAGCAGTACTTC
>TRBJ2-2|TRBV5-1|NA|TRBD2
CASSLEAGGLSGELFF
TGCGCCAGCAGCTTGGAGGCGGGGGGGCTATCCGGGGAGCTGTTTTTT
>TRBJ1-6|TRBV6-6|NA|NA
CAPGGPHNSPLHF
TGTGCCCCCGGGGGGCCACATAATTCACCCCTCCACTTT
>TRBJ1-2|TRBV7-2|NA|TRBD1
CASSFRQGAGYGYTF
TGTGCCAGCAGCTTCCGACAGGGGGCAGGCTATGGCTACACCTTC
>TRBJ2-1|TRBV13|NA|TRBD2
CASSSTGTSDYEQFF
TGTGCCAGCAGTTCTACCGGGACTAGCGATTACGAGCAGTTCTTC
>TRBJ2-5|TRBV30|NA|NA
CAWSVLGLQETQYF
TGTGCCTGGAGTGTACTGGGACTTCAAGAGACCCAGTACTTC
>TRBJ2-2|TRBV7-2|NA|TRBD2
CASSSRLAGGSGELFF
TGTGCCAGCAGCTCTCGACTAGCGGGGGGCTCCGGGGAGCTGTTTTTT
>TRBJ2-3|TRBV11-2|NA|NA
CASSLEPGDTQYF
TGTGCCAGCAGCTTAGAGCCCGGGGATACGCAGTATTTT
>TRBJ2-4|TRBV10-3|NA|TRBD1
CAISESTGQGKNIQYF
TGTGCCATCAGTGAGTCGACGGGACAGGGAAAAAACATTCAGTACTTC
>TRBJ1-1|TRBV6-5|NA|NA
CASIMNTEAFF
TGTGCCAGCATTATGAACACTGAAGCTTTCTTT
>TRBJ2-5|TRBV5-4|NA|NA
CASSVGGQGLLRIQETQYF
TGTGCCAGCAGCGTGGGGGGCCAGGGACTTCTGCGGATCCAAGAGACCCAGTACTTC
>TRBJ1-5|TRBV9|NA|TRBD1
CASGTGGPQHF
TGTGCCAGTGGGACAGGGGGGCCCCAGCATTTT
>TRBJ1-3|TRBV7-9|NA|TRBD1
CASSAQGAGNTIYF
TGTGCCAGCAGCGCACAGGGGGCTGGAAACACCATATATTTT
>TRBJ1-1|TRBV7-9|NA|NA
CASSLGSNTEAFF
TGTGCCAGCAGCTTGGGCAGCAACACTGAAGCTTTCTTT
>TRBJ2-7|TRBV18|NA|TRBD2
CASSPGTSGAYEQYF
TGTGCCAGCTCACCTGGGACTAGCGGAGCCTACGAGCAGTACTTC
>TRBJ2-2|TRBV18|NA|TRBD1
CASSPTGQGATGELFF
TGTGCCAGCTCACCAACGGGACAGGGGGCTACCGGGGAGCTGTTTTTT
>TRBJ1-6|TRBV13|NA|TRBD1
CASSLGGRDRGSPLHF
TGTGCCAGCAGCTTAGGGGGCCGGGACAGGGGCTCACCCCTCCACTTT
>TRBJ2-7|TRBV7-9|NA|TRBD1
CASSLGLRQGLDEQYF
TGTGCCAGCAGCTTAGGACTTAGACAGGGCTTGGACGAGCAGTACTTC
>TRBJ1-1|TRBV6-5|NA|NA
CASSYGAATEAFF
TGTGCCAGCAGTTACGGGGCGGCCACTGAAGCTTTCTTT
>TRBJ1-6|TRBV7-8|NA|TRBD1
CASTPGQGHNSPLHF
TGTGCCAGCACCCCCGGACAGGGCCATAATTCACCCCTCCACTTT
>TRBJ1-4|TRBV2|NA|NA
CASSEQGPNEKLFF
TGTGCCAGCAGTGAACAGGGGCCCAATGAAAAACTGTTTTTT
>TRBJ2-7|TRBV27|NA|NA
CASSSLQGGSSYEQYF
TGTGCCAGCAGTTCTTTACAGGGGGGGAGCTCCTACGAGCAGTACTTC
>TRBJ2-3|TRBV11-3|NA|TRBD2
CASSGGGILSTDTQYF
TGTGCCAGCAGCGGCGGGGGGATTCTCAGCACAGATACGCAGTATTTT
>TRBJ1-6|TRBV6-5|NA|NA
CASKAGVSDSPLHF
TGTGCCAGCAAGGCCGGAGTGTCGGATTCCCCCCTCCACTTT
>TRBJ1-5|TRBV21-1|NA|NA
CASSIRDSDPNQPQHF
TGTGCCAGCAGCATCCGGGACTCCGATCCAAATCAGCCCCAGCATTTT
>TRBJ2-5|TRBV4-1|NA|NA
CASSGPGQIQETQYF
TGCGCCAGCAGCGGGCCCGGACAGATACAAGAGACCCAGTACTTC
>TRBJ1-2|TRBV5-1|once|NA
CASSYLRARLGPYGYTF
TGCGCCAGCAGCTATCTGAGGGCCAGGCTGGGCCCTTATGGCTACACCTTC
>TRBJ2-3|TRBV7-3|NA|NA
CASSLGQLTDTQYF
TGTGCCAGCAGCCTTGGGCAGCTCACAGATACGCAGTATTTT
>TRBJ1-1|TRBV18|NA|NA
CASSRTLENTEAFF
TGTGCCAGCTCACGGACTCTTGAGAACACTGAAGCTTTCTTT
>TRBJ1-2|TRBV6-4|NA|TRBD1
CASSAHGQGSYGYTF
TGTGCCAGCAGTGCCCACGGACAGGGCAGCTATGGCTACACCTTC
>TRBJ2-7|TRBV18|NA|TRBD2
CASSPRGRPSGDEQYF
TGTGCCAGCTCACCCCGGGGCAGGCCTAGCGGCGACGAGCAGTACTTC
>TRBJ2-7|TRBV6-1|NA|TRBD2
CASRTSGYYEQYF
TGTGCCAGCAGGACTAGCGGGTACTACGAGCAGTACTTC
>TRBJ1-2|TRBV9|NA|NA
CASSPRTGSYGYTF
TGTGCCAGCAGCCCTCGGACGGGGTCCTATGGCTACACCTTC
>TRBJ2-5|TRBV7-6|NA|NA
CASSPGQQETQYF
TGTGCCAGCAGCCCAGGACAGCAAGAGACCCAGTACTTC
>TRBJ1-2|TRBV4-1|NA|NA
CASSQDPSVVYGYTF
TGCGCCAGCAGCCAAGATCCGTCGGTTGTCTATGGCTACACCTTC
>TRBJ1-5|TRBV9|NA|NA
CASSVRDIGQPQHF
TGTGCCAGCAGCGTACGGGACATTGGGCAGCCCCAGCATTTT
>TRBJ1-2|TRBV7-9|NA|TRBD1
CASSFSTRTGPNYGYTF
TGTGCCAGCAGCTTTTCCACGCGGACAGGGCCTAACTATGGCTACACCTTC
>TRBJ1-4|TRBV29-1|NA|TRBD1
CSVVGQGDEKLFF
TGCAGCGTCGTAGGACAGGGCGATGAAAAACTGTTTTTT
>TRBJ1-4|TRBV11-2|NA|NA
CASSLEAGAGVNEKLFF
TGTGCCAGCAGCTTAGAGGCAGGGGCTGGGGTTAATGAAAAACTGTTTTTT
>TRBJ2-7|TRBV5-5|NA|TRBD1
CASSLGQGGSYEQYF
TGTGCCAGCAGCTTGGGACAGGGGGGCTCCTACGAGCAGTACTTC
>TRBJ1-1|TRBV2|NA|TRBD1
CASIGTGTSNTEAFF
TGTGCCAGCATCGGGACAGGGACATCGAACACTGAAGCTTTCTTT
>TRBJ1-1|TRBV2|NA|NA
CATKRTRENTEAFF
TGTGCCACCAAGAGGACTAGGGAGAACACTGAAGCTTTCTTT
>TRBJ2-3|TRBV14|few|NA
CASSQAGGTDTQYF
TGTGCCAGCAGCCAAGCAGGGGGCACAGATACGCAGTATTTT
>TRBJ1-6|TRBV27|NA|TRBD1
CASSLFLWGQGINSPLHF
TGTGCCAGCAGTTTGTTCCTTTGGGGACAGGGGATAAATTCACCCCTCCACTTT
>TRBJ2-3|TRBV6-6|once|TRBD2
CASSLGLAASTDTQYF
TGTGCCAGCAGCCTGGGACTAGCGGCGAGCACAGATACGCAGTATTTT
>TRBJ2-5|TRBV5-1|NA|TRBD2
CASSLAPGSGGTQETQYF
TGCGCCAGCAGCTTGGCCCCGGGTAGCGGGGGGACCCAAGAGACCCAGTACTTC
>TRBJ2-5|TRBV2|NA|TRBD1
CASSEAGTVQETQYF
TGTGCCAGCAGTGAAGCCGGGACAGTCCAAGAGACCCAGTACTTC
>TRBJ2-1|TRBV7-3|NA|NA
CASSLSAGVNEQFF
TGTGCCAGCAGCCTCAGCGCAGGGGTTAATGAGCAGTTCTTC
>TRBJ1-5|TRBV6-1|NA|NA
CASSKGDPNQPQHF
TGTGCCAGCAGCAAAGGGGATCCTAATCAGCCCCAGCATTTT
>TRBJ1-5|TRBV16|NA|TRBD1
CASSQSGQGNQPQHF
TGTGCCAGCAGCCAATCTGGACAGGGAAATCAGCCCCAGCATTTT
>TRBJ1-2|TRBV5-1|NA|NA
CASSFGRENGYTF
TGCGCCAGCAGCTTTGGCCGGGAAAATGGCTACACCTTC
>TRBJ2-7|TRBV5-1|NA|TRBD2
CASSLRSGTSGKTYEQYF
TGCGCCAGCAGCTTGAGGTCCGGGACTAGCGGGAAAACCTACGAGCAGTACTTC